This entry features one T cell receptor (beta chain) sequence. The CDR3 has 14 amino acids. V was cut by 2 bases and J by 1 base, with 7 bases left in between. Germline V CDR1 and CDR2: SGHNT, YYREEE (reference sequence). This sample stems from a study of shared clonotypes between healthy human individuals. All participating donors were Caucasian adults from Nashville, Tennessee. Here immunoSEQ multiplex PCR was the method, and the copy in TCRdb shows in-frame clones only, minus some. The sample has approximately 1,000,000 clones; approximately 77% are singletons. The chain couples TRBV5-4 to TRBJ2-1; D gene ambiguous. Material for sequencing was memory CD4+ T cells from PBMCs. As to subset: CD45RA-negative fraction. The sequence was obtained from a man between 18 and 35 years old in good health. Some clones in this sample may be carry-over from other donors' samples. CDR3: CASSFDISYNEQFF. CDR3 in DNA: TGTGCCAGCAGCTTTGACATATCCTACAATGAGCAGTTCTTC.